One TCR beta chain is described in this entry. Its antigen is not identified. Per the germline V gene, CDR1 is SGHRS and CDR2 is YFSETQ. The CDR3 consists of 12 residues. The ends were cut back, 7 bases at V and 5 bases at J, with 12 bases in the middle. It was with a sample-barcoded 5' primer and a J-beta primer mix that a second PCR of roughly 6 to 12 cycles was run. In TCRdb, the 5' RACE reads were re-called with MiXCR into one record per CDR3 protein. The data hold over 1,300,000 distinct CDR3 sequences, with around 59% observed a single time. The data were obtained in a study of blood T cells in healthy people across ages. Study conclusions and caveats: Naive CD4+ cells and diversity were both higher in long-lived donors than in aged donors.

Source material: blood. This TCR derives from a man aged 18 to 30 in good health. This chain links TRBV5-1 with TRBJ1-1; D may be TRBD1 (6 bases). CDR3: CASGDTGTEAFF. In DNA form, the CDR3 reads TGCGCCAGCGGCGATACAGGGACTGAAGCTTTCTTT.